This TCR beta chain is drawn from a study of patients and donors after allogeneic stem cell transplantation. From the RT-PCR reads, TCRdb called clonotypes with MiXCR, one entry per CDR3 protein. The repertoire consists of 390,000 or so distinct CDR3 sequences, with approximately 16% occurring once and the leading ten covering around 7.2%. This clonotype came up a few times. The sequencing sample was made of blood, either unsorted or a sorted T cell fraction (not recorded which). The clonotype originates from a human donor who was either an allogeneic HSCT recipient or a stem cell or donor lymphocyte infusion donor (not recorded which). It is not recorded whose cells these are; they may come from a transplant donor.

Written as DNA, the CDR3 is TGTGCCAGCAGCGTAGGACTAGCGGGAGGGATCACAGATACGCAGTATTTT. It translates to CASSVGLAGGITDTQYF. The rearrangement joins TRBV7-6 to TRBJ2-3; 15 bases map to TRBD2. The CDR3 consists of 17 residues. Germline loops: CDR1 SGHVS, CDR2 FNYEAQ. V was clipped by 5 bases and J by 2 bases; unmatched bases: 5.